This passage covers 23 T cell receptor beta chains from one sample sequenced in a study of blood T cell repertoires in COVID-19. Profiled with immunoSEQ multiplex PCR; TCRdb holds only in-frame clones, not every one. The table includes some 120,000 clones, roughly nine tenths detected once. Sequencing was carried out using peripheral blood. Receptors were obtained from a man between 35 and 55 years old with acute or convalescent COVID-19.

The chain carries TRBV29-1 and TRBJ1-1; 11 bases are shared with TRBD1. This CDR3 has 14 amino acids. Germline V gene data show CDR1 as SQVTM and CDR2 as ANQGSEA. J gave up 4 bases and V 4 bases, and 5 bases lay outside the gene matches. The CDR3 DNA reads as TGCAGCGTTGGGTTCGGGACAGGGGGCACTGAAGCTTTCTTT. This gives the protein CSVGFGTGGTEAFF.

This chain connects TRBV29-1 to TRBJ1-1, with TRBD1 as a possible D gene (5 bases). The germline CDR1 and CDR2 sequences are SQVTM and ANQGSEA. The V end lost 3 bases, the J end lost 2 bases, and 10 bases lay between the germline ends. This CDR3 contains 13 residues. CDR3 sequence: CSVDPGGNTEAFF. In DNA form, the CDR3 reads TGCAGCGTTGATCCGGGGGGAAACACTGAAGCTTTCTTT.

This chain links TRBV29-1 with TRBJ2-1; tentatively, D is TRBD2 (6 bases). V lost 1 base and J lost 0, with 13 bases in between. The CDR3 spans 16 residues. Germline lookup yields CDR1 SQVTM and CDR2 ANQGSEA. The chain's CDR3 is CSVEGSSDRSYNEQFF. In nucleotides, the CDR3 is TGCAGCGTTGAAGGTTCTAGCGACCGCTCCTACAATGAGCAGTTCTTC.

This clone was seen a few times. The chain joins TRBV2 to TRBJ2-2, with D unclear. V gave up 4 bases and J gave up 7 bases, with 13 bases separating them. The CDR3 is 14 amino acids. Germline V gene lookup returns CDR1 SNHLY and CDR2 FYNNEI. The CDR3 DNA sequence: TGTGCCAGCAGTGTTAAGTTGTTCGGCGGGGAGCTGTTTTTT. This encodes CASSVKLFGGELFF.

The V and J genes are TRBV27 and TRBJ1-2, with TRBD1 as a possible D gene (5 bases). The CDR3 extends over 14 amino acids. The V end lost 3 bases, the J end lost 7 bases, and 15 bases lay between the germline ends. Germline loops: CDR1 MNHEY, CDR2 SMNVEV (reference sequence). CDR3: CASSFGAGLVGYTF. In DNA form, the CDR3 reads TGTGCCAGCAGTTTTGGGGCAGGGTTGGTTGGCTACACCTTC.

The chain couples TRBV5-4 to TRBJ2-3, with no clear D. Germline V CDR1 and CDR2: SGHNT, YYREEE (reference sequence). This CDR3 comprises 14 residues. The ends were cut back, 1 base at V and 3 bases at J, with 9 bases in the middle. CDR3 residues: CASSLPRGTDTQYF. The CDR3 DNA reads as TGTGCCAGCAGCTTGCCTAGAGGAACAGATACGCAGTATTTT.

This sequence joins TRBV11-2 and TRBJ1-1; D may be TRBD1 (5 bases). Germline values: CDR1 SGHAT, CDR2 FQNNGV. The germline V and J ends were trimmed by 5 bases and 1 base, with 11 bases remaining between them. CDR3 length: 14 amino acids. This CDR3 is CASSPFDRNTEAFF. The CDR3, as DNA: TGTGCCAGCAGCCCCTTCGACAGGAACACTGAAGCTTTCTTT.

This clone has a single count. The chain employs TRBV6-6 and TRBJ1-5; D is unclear. CDR1 and CDR2 from the germline V gene are MNHNY and SVGAGI (reference sequence). This CDR3 contains 12 residues. Between the trimmed V and J ends, which lost 2 bases and 5 bases, there was a span of 4 bases. The CDR3 region has the DNA TGTGCCAGCAGTTACAGAGATCAGCCCCAGCATTTT. Amino acids: CASSYRDQPQHF.

V and J are TRBV5-1 and TRBJ2-5; 13 nucleotides line up with TRBD2. The CDR3 is 16 residues long. J was trimmed by 5 bases and V by 4 bases; bases with no gene match: 8. CDR1 and CDR2 (germline): SGHRS, YFSETQ. This CDR3 reads CASSRELAGGLETQYF. DNA of the CDR3: TGCGCCAGCAGCAGGGAACTAGCGGGGGGGCTGGAGACCCAGTACTTC.

The chain carries TRBV11-2 and TRBJ2-5, with 9 bases matching TRBD2. Germline loops: CDR1 SGHAT, CDR2 FQNNGV. This CDR3 contains 15 residues. The V and J ends lost 5 bases and 2 bases, in that order; junction bases with no gene match: 6. The CDR3 DNA sequence: TGTGCCAGCAGCAACCAGCGGGGGGCACAAGAGACCCAGTACTTC. It is translated as CASSNQRGAQETQYF.

This clone was counted between two and nine times. This chain joins TRBV6-5 and TRBJ2-1; TRBD2 matches 10 bases. V shed 8 bases, J shed 7 bases, and the junction held 8 bases outside the gene matches. The CDR3 consists of 14 residues. Germline V lookup: CDR1 MNHEY, CDR2 SVGAGI. The CDR3 loop is CASGASGRGNEQFF. Here the CDR3 DNA reads TGTGCCAGCGGGGCTAGCGGGAGAGGTAATGAGCAGTTCTTC.

This clone has just one count. J is TRBJ1-1 and V is TRBV6-1, with D unclear. The CDR3 length is 15 residues. The V gene lost 2 bases and the J gene lost 3 bases, with 13 bases spanning the gap. CDR1 is MNHNS and CDR2 is SASEGT in the germline V gene. Here the CDR3 DNA reads TGTGCCAGCAGTGAATTTAGATGGCGGGACACTGAAGCTTTCTTT. It specifies CASSEFRWRDTEAFF.

The rearrangement joins TRBV19 to TRBJ1-4, with TRBD1 identical over 7 bases. The V gene end was trimmed by 4 bases and the J gene end by 7 bases; junction bases not matched to a gene: 9. The germline V gene encodes CDR1 LNHDA and CDR2 SQIVND (reference sequence). This CDR3 spans 15 amino acids. CDR3 nucleotides: TGTGCCAGTAGTACCCTCCGACAGGGCGGTGAAAAACTGTTTTTT. Its protein product is CASSTLRQGGEKLFF.

The genes are TRBV5-6 and TRBJ2-4; 11 bases fit TRBD2. Trimming cost V 0 bases and J 7 bases; bases outside gene matches: 9. The CDR3 is 17 amino acids. CDR1 is SGHDT, CDR2 YYEEEE, per germline. CDR3 sequence: CASSLDASGRKRNIQYF. Written as DNA, the CDR3 is TGTGCCAGCAGCTTGGATGCTAGCGGGAGGAAGAGGAACATTCAGTACTTC. The variable domain in full, with the rest retrieved from reference TRBV5-6 and TRBJ2-4, is DAGVTQSPTHLIKTRGQQVTLRCSPKSGHDTVSWYQQALGQGPQFIFQYYEEEERQRGNFPDRFSGHQFPNYSSELNVNALLLGDSALYLCASSLDASGRKRNIQYFGAGTRLSVL.

The CDR3 sequence: CASSLSAGGRAYTGELFF. In DNA form, the CDR3 reads TGTGCCAGCAGCTTATCCGCTGGCGGGAGGGCCTACACCGGGGAGCTGTTTTTT. The rearrangement uses TRBV5-8 and TRBJ2-2; TRBD2 matches 9 bases. J was trimmed by 3 bases and V by 2 bases; bases with no gene match: 11. The CDR3 spans 18 residues. Germline CDR1 SGHTS, CDR2 YDEGEE. Full variable domain (missing parts from reference TRBV5-8 and TRBJ2-2): EAGVTQSPTHLIKTRGQQATLRCSPISGHTSVYWYQQALGLGLQFLLWYDEGEERNRGNFPPRFSGRQFPNYSSELNVNALELEDSALYLCASSLSAGGRAYTGELFFGEGSRLTVL.

V gene TRBV5-1 combines with J gene TRBJ2-3; tentatively, D is TRBD2 (5 bases). This CDR3 spans 14 amino acids. The V gene lost 1 base and the J gene lost 2 bases, with 8 bases spanning the gap. Germline CDR1 reads SGHRS; CDR2 reads YFSETQ. For the CDR3, the DNA is TGCGCCAGCAGCTTGCAGCTAGCCACAGATACGCAGTATTTT. Protein: CASSLQLATDTQYF.

The chain recombines TRBV9 with TRBJ2-3; TRBD2 is a possible D gene (7 bases). This CDR3 region has 13 residues. V lost 8 bases, J lost 3 bases, and 13 bases lay in between. CDR1 SGDLS and CDR2 YYNGEE come from the germline V gene. CDR3 sequence: CASRGAETDTQYF. The DNA of the CDR3 is TGTGCCAGTCGGGGGGCCGAGACAGATACGCAGTATTTT. The complete variable domain, with remaining parts taken from reference TRBV9 and TRBJ2-3, reads DSGVTQTPKHLITATGQRVTLRCSPRSGDLSVYWYQQSLDQGLQFLIQYYNGEERAKGNILERFSAQQFPDLHSELNLSSLELGDSALYFCASRGAETDTQYFGPGTRLTVL.

The chain has TRBV11-3 and TRBJ2-5; 7 positions match TRBD1. Unmatched junction bases numbered 5, after V lost 5 bases and J lost 5 bases. The CDR3 consists of 13 residues. The germline gives CDR1 SGHNT, CDR2 YENEEA. This CDR3 reads CASSPSTGETQYF. The CDR3 region has the DNA TGTGCCAGCAGCCCATCGACAGGGGAGACCCAGTACTTC.

V is TRBV19 and J is TRBJ2-2; perhaps TRBD1 as D (5 bases). In germline, CDR1 is LNHDA, CDR2 SQIVND (reference sequence). Trimming took 3 bases from V and 0 from J, leaving 5 bases between them. CDR3 size: 14 residues. The CDR3 DNA follows: TGTGCCAGTAGTATGACAGCGAACACCGGGGAGCTGTTTTTT. This sequence encodes CASSMTANTGELFF. Variable domain in full (rest from reference TRBV19 and TRBJ2-2): DGGITQSPKYLFRKEGQNVTLSCEQNLNHDAMYWYRQDPGQGLRLIYYSQIVNDFQKGDIAEGYSVSREKKESFPLTVTSAQKNPTAFYLCASSMTANTGELFFGEGSRLTVL.

The rearrangement joins TRBV19 to TRBJ1-5; D is unclear. V was pared by 3 bases and J by 3 bases, with 3 bases between. The germline gives CDR1 LNHDA, CDR2 SQIVND (reference sequence). This CDR3 contains 12 residues. In DNA, the CDR3 is TGTGCCAGTAGTATTATCAATCAGCCCCAGCATTTT. Its translation: CASSIINQPQHF.

The V and J genes are TRBV12-3 or TRBV12-4 and TRBJ1-1, with a tentative D call TRBD1 (5 bases). Deletions cut 3 bases from V and 1 base from J, with 6 bases between. There are 13 residues in the CDR3. The CDR3 sequence: CASSFGGNTEAFF. The CDR3 DNA follows: TGTGCCAGCAGTTTCGGGGGGAACACTGAAGCTTTCTTT.

A single count supports this clone. The chain employs TRBV20-1 and TRBJ1-2; TRBD1 is a possible D gene (5 bases). The V and J ends lost 7 bases and 0 bases respectively, with 6 bases between them. The CDR3 has 11 amino acids. Looked up from germline, CDR1 is DFQATT and CDR2 is SNEGSKA (reference sequence). CDR3 in amino acids: CSGGANYGYTF. DNA for the CDR3: TGCAGTGGGGGGGCTAACTATGGCTACACCTTC.

The chain joins TRBV30 to TRBJ2-2; TRBD1 might be the D (6 bases). Germline values: CDR1 GTSNPN, CDR2 SVGIG (reference sequence). This CDR3 spans 17 amino acids. The V end was cut by 2 bases, the J end by 1 base, with 17 bases between. CDR3: CAWSPASRGKNTGELFF. In DNA form, the CDR3 reads TGTGCCTGGAGTCCGGCCAGTAGGGGGAAGAACACCGGGGAGCTGTTTTTT.